These T cell receptor beta chains were read from a single sample in a study of shared clonotypes between healthy human individuals. Profiled with immunoSEQ multiplex PCR; TCRdb holds only in-frame clones, not every one. Of a few million clones in the sample, approximately 93% are singletons; the top ten hold about 0.39%. The material sequenced was naive CD4+ T cells from PBMCs. The receptors shown here come from a man between 18 and 35 years old in good health. Some clones in this sample may be carry-over from other donors' samples. The CDR3 runs from the conserved cysteine through the conserved F or W. A D gene is named only where the DNA matches it firmly. The size field is filled for only some rows; it gives once, few, many or a size class.

CDR3 protein: CASSLGSGSYEQYF
CDR3 DNA: TGTGCCAGCAGCTTAGGTTCCGGGAGCTACGAGCAGTACTTC
V gene: TRBV7-2
J gene: TRBJ2-7
D gene: .
clone size: .

CDR3 protein: CASSSRLAGNEQFF
CDR3 DNA: TGTGCCAGCAGCTCCCGACTAGCTGGCAATGAGCAGTTCTTC
V gene: TRBV7-2
J gene: TRBJ2-1
D gene: TRBD2
clone size: .

CDR3 protein: CASSTGTGGNEQFF
CDR3 DNA: TGCGCCAGCAGCACCGGAACGGGGGGCAATGAGCAGTTCTTC
V gene: TRBV5-1
J gene: TRBJ2-1
D gene: TRBD2
clone size: .

CDR3 protein: CASTQDGAPYTDTQYF
CDR3 DNA: TGTGCCAGTACTCAGGACGGAGCCCCCTACACAGATACGCAGTATTTT
V gene: TRBV19
J gene: TRBJ2-3
D gene: .
clone size: .

CDR3 protein: CAIRDRVSSYNEQFF
CDR3 DNA: TGTGCCATCAGGGACAGGGTGAGCTCCTACAATGAGCAGTTCTTC
V gene: TRBV6-6
J gene: TRBJ2-1
D gene: TRBD1
clone size: .

CDR3 protein: CAWSVLSPHTQYF
CDR3 DNA: TGTGCCTGGAGTGTACTGAGTCCGCATACGCAGTATTTT
V gene: TRBV30
J gene: TRBJ2-3
D gene: .
clone size: .

CDR3 protein: CAISAQGSGSNTEAFF
CDR3 DNA: TGTGCCATCAGTGCCCAGGGGAGTGGTAGTAACACTGAAGCTTTCTTT
V gene: TRBV10-3
J gene: TRBJ1-1
D gene: .
clone size: .

CDR3 protein: CASSISGGGLFF
CDR3 DNA: TGTGCCAGTAGTATCTCAGGGGGGGGTCTCTTCTTC
V gene: TRBV19
J gene: TRBJ2-1
D gene: .
clone size: .

CDR3 protein: CASSSSTGDNEQFF
CDR3 DNA: TGTGCCAGCAGTTCCTCGACAGGCGACAATGAGCAGTTCTTC
V gene: TRBV28
J gene: TRBJ2-1
D gene: .
clone size: .

CDR3 protein: CASSRTGTSGQNIQYF
CDR3 DNA: TGTGCCAGCAGCAGGACAGGGACCAGCGGGCAAAACATTCAGTACTTC
V gene: TRBV5-8
J gene: TRBJ2-4
D gene: TRBD1
clone size: .

CDR3 protein: CASSQETSGTGTDTQYF
CDR3 DNA: TGCGCCAGCAGCCAAGAGACTAGCGGGACGGGGACAGATACGCAGTATTTT
V gene: TRBV4-3
J gene: TRBJ2-3
D gene: TRBD2
clone size: .

CDR3 protein: CASSPPGRTRQETQYF
CDR3 DNA: TGTGCCAGCAGCCCCCCCGGTCGGACTAGACAAGAGACCCAGTACTTC
V gene: TRBV7-6
J gene: TRBJ2-5
D gene: TRBD2
clone size: .

CDR3 protein: CASSRTQGDYGYTF
CDR3 DNA: TGCGCCAGCAGCCGAACACAGGGTGACTATGGCTACACCTTC
V gene: TRBV4-1
J gene: TRBJ1-2
D gene: .
clone size: .

CDR3 protein: CASSVAETYNNEQFF
CDR3 DNA: TGTGCCAGCAGCGTAGCCGAGACTTATAACAATGAGCAGTTCTTC
V gene: TRBV9
J gene: TRBJ2-1
D gene: .
clone size: .

CDR3 protein: CASSQDRGGYGYTF
CDR3 DNA: TGCGCCAGCAGCCAGGACAGGGGTGGGTATGGCTACACCTTC
V gene: TRBV4-1
J gene: TRBJ1-2
D gene: TRBD1
clone size: .

CDR3 protein: CASSLALPGVNGGYTF
CDR3 DNA: TGTGCCAGCAGCTTAGCGTTACCAGGGGTAAATGGGGGCTACACCTTC
V gene: TRBV7-8
J gene: TRBJ1-2
D gene: .
clone size: .

CDR3 protein: CASRTLVGAKNIQYF
CDR3 DNA: TGTGCCAGCAGAACCCTTGTTGGAGCCAAAAACATTCAGTACTTC
V gene: TRBV27
J gene: TRBJ2-4
D gene: .
clone size: .

CDR3 protein: CASSSPRVGGEQFF
CDR3 DNA: TGTGCCAGCAGCTCCCCCCGGGTGGGAGGTGAGCAGTTCTTC
V gene: TRBV7-9
J gene: TRBJ2-1
D gene: .
clone size: .

CDR3 protein: CASSARTGGIYEQYF
CDR3 DNA: TGTGCCAGCAGTGCGAGGACAGGGGGCATCTACGAGCAGTACTTC
V gene: TRBV6-1
J gene: TRBJ2-7
D gene: TRBD1
clone size: .

CDR3 protein: CASSLGRGQGMEQYF
CDR3 DNA: TGCGCCAGCAGCTTGGGAAGGGGACAGGGTATGGAGCAGTACTTC
V gene: TRBV5-1
J gene: TRBJ2-7
D gene: TRBD1
clone size: once

CDR3 protein: CAWRVGPANTGELFF
CDR3 DNA: TGTGCCTGGAGGGTCGGGCCGGCGAACACCGGGGAGCTGTTTTTT
V gene: TRBV30
J gene: TRBJ2-2
D gene: .
clone size: .

CDR3 protein: CASSLVPAGQETQYF
CDR3 DNA: TGCGCCAGCAGCTTGGTGCCAGCGGGACAAGAGACCCAGTACTTC
V gene: TRBV5-1
J gene: TRBJ2-5
D gene: TRBD2
clone size: .

CDR3 protein: CASSPGTSHTGELFF
CDR3 DNA: TGTGCCAGCAGTCCCGGGACTAGTCACACCGGGGAGCTGTTTTTT
V gene: TRBV6-4
J gene: TRBJ2-2
D gene: TRBD2
clone size: .

CDR3 protein: CASSYGTGYEQYF
CDR3 DNA: TGTGCCAGCAGTTACGGGACAGGGTACGAGCAGTACTTC
V gene: TRBV6-5
J gene: TRBJ2-7
D gene: TRBD1
clone size: once

CDR3 protein: CASSLWGSMVDTEAFF
CDR3 DNA: TGTGCCAGCAGCTTATGGGGAAGTATGGTGGACACTGAAGCTTTCTTT
V gene: TRBV7-2
J gene: TRBJ1-1
D gene: .
clone size: once

CDR3 protein: CASSLATGDGNTIYF
CDR3 DNA: TGCGCCAGCAGCTTGGCGACAGGGGACGGAAACACCATATATTTT
V gene: TRBV5-1
J gene: TRBJ1-3
D gene: TRBD1
clone size: .

CDR3 protein: CASYTGTDTQYF
CDR3 DNA: TGTGCCAGTTACACCGGCACAGATACGCAGTATTTT
V gene: TRBV6-5
J gene: TRBJ2-3
D gene: .
clone size: .

CDR3 protein: CASSIGRAGGTDTQYF
CDR3 DNA: TGTGCCAGTAGTATCGGTAGGGCGGGTGGTACAGATACGCAGTATTTT
V gene: TRBV19
J gene: TRBJ2-3
D gene: .
clone size: .

CDR3 protein: CASSWGDSQNSYEQYF
CDR3 DNA: TGCGCCAGCAGCTGGGGGGACAGTCAAAACTCCTACGAGCAGTACTTC
V gene: TRBV5-1
J gene: TRBJ2-7
D gene: .
clone size: .